Below, 27 T cell receptor beta chains from the same sample are listed, as sequenced in a study of control samples from healthy donors and cancer patients. Only in-frame clones appear in the TCRdb table, and some are missing; sequencing was by immunoSEQ multiplex PCR. The profile shows approximately 82,000 clones, around 87% of them singletons. The sample taken for sequencing was blood. The receptors here all came from a man in his forties or fifties in good health.

V usage is TRBV14 and J usage is TRBJ2-1; the match to TRBD2 covers 12 bases. Germline assignment: CDR1 SGHDN and CDR2 FVKESK. The CDR3 has 20 residues. Trimming cost V 1 base and J 0 bases; bases outside gene matches: 10. The CDR3: CASSQGPGTSGSSSYNEQFF. CDR3 sequence (DNA): TGTGCCAGCAGCCAAGGCCCCGGGACTAGCGGGTCCAGCTCCTACAATGAGCAGTTCTTC. Full variable domain (rest looked up from reference TRBV14 and TRBJ2-1): EAGVTQFPSHSVIEKGQTVTLRCDPISGHDNLYWYRRVMGKEIKFLLHFVKESKQDESGMPNNRFLAERTGGTYSTLKVQPAELEDSGVYFCASSQGPGTSGSSSYNEQFFGPGTRLTVL.

This chain joins TRBV6-2 or TRBV6-3 and TRBJ1-1; D is undetermined. The germline V gene encodes CDR1 MNHEY and CDR2 SVGEGT. Trimming removed 2 bases at V and 4 bases at J, with 8 bases between. The CDR3 runs to 13 residues. CDR3 bases: TGTGCCAGCAGTTACCTGGGATCCACTGAAGCTTTCTTT. Translating gives CASSYLGSTEAFF.

The sample holds a few counts of this clone. The V gene is TRBV2, the J gene TRBJ1-2, with 8 bases fitting TRBD1. V shed 2 bases, J shed 2 bases, and the junction held 1 base outside the gene matches. Germline V gene data show CDR1 as SNHLY and CDR2 as FYNNEI. The CDR3 contains 14 residues. CDR3 residues: CASSEQGANYGYTF. The CDR3 DNA reads TGTGCCAGCAGTGAACAGGGGGCGAACTATGGCTACACCTTC. The variable domain in full, completed from reference TRBV2 and TRBJ1-2, reads EPEVTQTPSHQVTQMGQEVILRCVPISNHLYFYWYRQILGQKVEFLVSFYNNEISEKSEIFDDQFSVERPDGSNFTLKIRSTKLEDSAMYFCASSEQGANYGYTFGSGTRLTVV.

CDR3 region: CASSYQGGHTEAFF. The CDR3 coding sequence is TGTGCCAGCAGTTATCAGGGTGGGCACACTGAAGCTTTCTTT. The gene calls are TRBV6-6 and TRBJ1-1, with a weak D call TRBD1 (5 bases). Germline CDR1 and CDR2: MNHNY and SVGAGI (reference sequence). Trimming removed 3 bases from V and 3 bases from J, with 11 bases in between. This CDR3 is 14 amino acids long.

This clone was detected a few times. The chain carries TRBV20-1 and TRBJ1-1; 7 bases are shared with TRBD1. Germline assignment: CDR1 DFQATT and CDR2 SNEGSKA (reference sequence). V shed 4 bases, J shed 4 bases, and the junction held 6 bases outside the gene matches. The CDR3 has 13 residues. The chain's CDR3 is CSANDRVATEAFF. CDR3 sequence (DNA): TGCAGTGCTAATGACAGGGTAGCCACTGAAGCTTTCTTT.

The V call is TRBV7-2, the J call TRBJ2-1, with 7 bases identical to TRBD1. With V trimmed by 5 bases and J by 8 bases, 6 bases remained unmatched. Germline V CDR1 and CDR2: SGHTA, FQGNSA. This CDR3 region has 13 residues. CDR3 region: CASSVLQGHEQFF. CDR3 nucleotide sequence: TGTGCCAGCAGCGTCCTACAGGGGCATGAGCAGTTCTTC.

The rearrangement links TRBV7-6 to TRBJ2-5; unclear D gene. From germline, CDR1 is SGHVS and CDR2 FNYEAQ. Trimming took 1 base from V and 2 from J, leaving 8 bases between them. The CDR3 covers 14 residues. CDR3 residues: CASSLVIGQETQYF. CDR3 DNA: TGTGCCAGCAGCTTAGTGATAGGGCAAGAGACCCAGTACTTC.

The chain is built from TRBV19 and TRBJ1-2, with TRBD1 as a possible D gene (5 bases). Trimming removed 3 bases from V and 3 bases from J, with 11 bases in between. Germline V gene lookup returns CDR1 LNHDA and CDR2 SQIVND (reference sequence). The CDR3 consists of 14 residues. The CDR3 here is CASSIQGYDYGYTF. In DNA form, the CDR3 reads TGTGCCAGTAGTATTCAGGGTTATGACTATGGCTACACCTTC.

This clone came up once. The chain links TRBV18 to TRBJ1-3, with TRBD1 identical over 8 bases. J lost 4 bases, V lost 5 bases, and 10 bases had no gene match. The CDR3 length is 16 residues. In germline, CDR1 is KGHSH, CDR2 LQKENI. The CDR3 loop is CASSESQGAFGNTIYF. The CDR3 DNA is TGTGCCAGCTCAGAATCCCAGGGGGCGTTCGGAAACACCATATATTTT.

The chain links TRBV9 to TRBJ2-7; D remains ambiguous. V lost 0 bases to trimming and J lost 0 bases, with 10 bases between them. Germline loops: CDR1 SGDLS, CDR2 YYNGEE. The CDR3 runs to 15 residues. The CDR3 spells CASSVVPSSSYEQYF. The CDR3 coding sequence is TGTGCCAGCAGCGTAGTCCCCTCCTCCTCCTACGAGCAGTACTTC.

The chain joins TRBV4-2 to TRBJ1-5, with 9 bases matching TRBD1. This CDR3 comprises 15 residues. Germline V CDR1 and CDR2: LGHNA, YNFKEQ. Trimming removed 3 bases from V and 7 bases from J; junction bases left unmatched: 7. Here the CDR3 reads CASSHLGQGGQPQHF. CDR3 bases: TGTGCCAGCAGCCACCTGGGACAGGGTGGGCAGCCCCAGCATTTT.

V usage is TRBV7-2 and J usage is TRBJ1-2, with 8 bases lining up with TRBD1. This CDR3 contains 13 residues. The ends lost 3 bases at V and 8 bases at J; junction bases unmatched: 5. Germline V gives CDR1 SGHTA, CDR2 FQGNSA. CDR3 nucleotide sequence: TGTGCCAGCAGCTTCTCAGGGGGCGCGGGCTACACCTTC. Encoded protein: CASSFSGGAGYTF.

The chain employs TRBV11-1 and TRBJ2-1; D gene unclear. Trimming stripped 3 bases from V and 8 bases from J, with 14 bases between. Germline lookup yields CDR1 SGHAT and CDR2 FQDESV (reference sequence). The CDR3 has 14 residues. DNA of the CDR3: TGTGCCAGCAGCTTGCGGTCTCTTGGCGATGAGCAGTTCTTC. Its translation: CASSLRSLGDEQFF.

The chain couples TRBV5-4 to TRBJ1-1, with 9 bases identical to TRBD1. V shed 2 bases and J 4 bases; nucleotides not matched to a gene: 3. CDR3 length: 14 amino acids. Germline loops: CDR1 SGHNT, CDR2 YYREEE (reference sequence). The CDR3 sequence: CASSFQTGGTEAFF. In DNA form, the CDR3 reads TGTGCCAGCAGCTTCCAGACAGGGGGCACTGAAGCTTTCTTT.

The table lists this clone with a count of one. J is TRBJ1-5 and V is TRBV19; D call uncertain. The V gene lost 4 bases and the J gene lost 3 bases, with 13 bases spanning the gap. From germline, CDR1 is LNHDA and CDR2 SQIVND (reference sequence). The CDR3 covers 15 residues. The CDR3 nucleotides read TGTGCCAGTAGTAGATCCCGGACCGCCAATCAGCCCCAGCATTTT. Its protein is CASSRSRTANQPQHF.

The chain uses TRBV4-1 and TRBJ1-2; D uncertain. This CDR3 contains 15 residues. With 3 bases removed from V and 1 base from J, the gap between germline ends came to 12 bases. Per the germline V gene, CDR1 is MGHRA and CDR2 is YSYEKL. The CDR3 sequence: CASSQPWGGNYGYTF. The DNA for the CDR3 is TGCGCCAGCAGCCAGCCTTGGGGTGGTAACTATGGCTACACCTTC.

This chain links TRBV18 with TRBJ1-4, with D possibly being TRBD1 (6 bases). Germline assignment: CDR1 KGHSH and CDR2 LQKENI. This CDR3 is built from 14 residues. The germline V and J ends were trimmed by 3 bases and 7 bases, with 12 bases remaining between them. In nucleotides, the CDR3 is TGTGCCAGCTCACCTACAGGGATAACTGAAAAACTGTTTTTT. Protein: CASSPTGITEKLFF.

The V call is TRBV5-1, the J call TRBJ1-2, with 8 positions matching TRBD1. Losses at the gene ends were 4 bases for V and 7 bases for J; bases not matched to a gene: 6. The CDR3 spans 13 residues. The germline V gene encodes CDR1 SGHRS and CDR2 YFSETQ. CDR3 region: CASSPDRVRGYTF. The CDR3, as DNA: TGCGCCAGCAGCCCGGACAGGGTTCGTGGCTACACCTTC.

Written as DNA, the CDR3 is TGTGCCAGCACCGAGACAGGGGGCGACTATGGCTACACCTTC. Amino acid sequence: CASTETGGDYGYTF. The genes are TRBV2 and TRBJ1-2; 10 bases match TRBD1. The length of the CDR3 is 14 residues. CDR1 is SNHLY and CDR2 is FYNNEI in the germline V gene. V dropped 7 bases and J dropped 3; count of bases not matched to a gene: 5.

The chain uses TRBV9 and TRBJ2-3, with 8 positions matching TRBD1. Germline values: CDR1 SGDLS, CDR2 YYNGEE. The CDR3 sequence is 15 residues long. The V gene end was trimmed by 4 bases and the J gene end by 3 bases; junction bases not matched to a gene: 7. The CDR3 sequence is CASSPPTGGTDTQYF. CDR3 bases: TGTGCCAGCAGCCCCCCCACAGGGGGTACAGATACGCAGTATTTT.

This chain joins TRBV7-2 and TRBJ1-1, with D tentatively TRBD1 (6 bases). The CDR3 consists of 15 residues. V was clipped by 1 base and J by 4 bases, with 13 bases between them. From germline, CDR1 is SGHTA and CDR2 FQGNSA. The CDR3 here is CASSLVRGAGTEAFF. CDR3 nucleotide sequence: TGTGCCAGCAGCTTAGTTCGGGGGGCGGGCACTGAAGCTTTCTTT.

The chain uses TRBV6-1 and TRBJ2-3; 11 bases are a match to TRBD1. CDR3 length: 14 amino acids. Germline trimming cut 3 bases from V and 4 bases from J; bases unmatched to any gene: 0. In germline, CDR1 is MNHNS, CDR2 SASEGT. The CDR3 reads CASSEGQGADTQYF. The CDR3, as DNA: TGTGCCAGCAGTGAGGGACAGGGGGCAGATACGCAGTATTTT.

This clone was counted a single time. V gene TRBV6-6 combines with J gene TRBJ2-7; 7 bases line up with TRBD1. After removal of 5 bases from V and 7 bases from J, the junction contained 11 bases not matched to a gene. Germline loops: CDR1 MNHNY, CDR2 SVGAGI (reference sequence). CDR3 length: 14 residues. The CDR3 spells CASSLRDRSLEQYV. DNA for the CDR3: TGTGCCAGCAGTCTACGGGACAGATCCTTAGAGCAGTACGTC.

This clone was picked up one time. The rearrangement joins TRBV30 to TRBJ1-5; D uncertain. The CDR3 length is 14 residues. V was cut by 1 base and J by 4 bases, with 11 bases left in between. Germline CDR1 is GTSNPN and CDR2 is SVGIG (reference sequence). In DNA form, the CDR3 reads TGTGCCTGGAGTGCGGGGATTGCTAATCAGCCCCAGCATTTT. It translates to CAWSAGIANQPQHF.

The chain uses TRBV4-3 and TRBJ1-6; D might be TRBD1 (6 bases). This CDR3 region has 15 residues. Trimming removed 3 bases at V and 7 bases at J, with 13 bases between. CDR1 is LGHNA and CDR2 is YSLEER in the germline V gene. This CDR3 reads CASSQGDNWNSPLHF. The DNA for the CDR3 is TGCGCCAGCAGCCAGGGGGACAATTGGAATTCACCCCTCCACTTT.

Comment on this clone: The sample has other DNA sequences that encode this CDR3 too. The chain recombines TRBV24-1 with TRBJ2-1; 10 bases are shared with TRBD1. This CDR3 is 17 amino acids long. V was pared by 0 bases and J by 7 bases, with 8 bases of the junction left unmatched. Germline V gene data show CDR1 as KGHDR and CDR2 as SFDVKD. The CDR3 bases are TGTGCCACCAGTGATTTGGCTCCGGGACAGGGGTGGAATGAGCAGTTCTTC. Encoded protein: CATSDLAPGQGWNEQFF.

J is TRBJ2-7 and V is TRBV11-2; D might be TRBD1 (5 bases). This CDR3 is built from 15 residues. Germline loops: CDR1 SGHAT, CDR2 FQNNGV. The ends were cut back, 5 bases at V and 4 bases at J, with 18 bases in the middle. CDR3: CASSRPLTDPYEQYF. The CDR3 DNA reads as TGTGCCAGCAGCAGACCACTGACAGATCCATACGAGCAGTACTTC.